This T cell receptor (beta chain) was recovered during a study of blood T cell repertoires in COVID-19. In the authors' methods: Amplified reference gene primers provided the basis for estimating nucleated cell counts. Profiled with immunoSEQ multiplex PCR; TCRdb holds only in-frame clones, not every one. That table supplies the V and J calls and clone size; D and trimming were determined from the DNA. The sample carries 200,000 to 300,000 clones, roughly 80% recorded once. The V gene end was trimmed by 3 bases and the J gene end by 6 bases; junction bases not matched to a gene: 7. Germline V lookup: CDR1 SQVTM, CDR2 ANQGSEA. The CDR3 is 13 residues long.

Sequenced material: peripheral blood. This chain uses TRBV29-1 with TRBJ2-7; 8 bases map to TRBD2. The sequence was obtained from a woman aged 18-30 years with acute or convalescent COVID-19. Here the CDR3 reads CSVDSAGGLEQYF. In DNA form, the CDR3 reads TGCAGCGTTGATAGTGCGGGAGGCCTCGAGCAGTACTTC.